These 5 T cell receptor beta chains originate from one sample sequenced in a study of blood T cell repertoires in COVID-19. The assay was immunoSEQ multiplex PCR, and TCRdb's table has in-frame clones only and misses some. The profile shows about 150,000 clones, approximately 83% of them singletons. Sequenced input: peripheral blood. Receptor source: an older woman with COVID-19, enrolled during active disease.

The V and J genes are TRBV2 and TRBJ1-6; D is possibly TRBD1 (5 bases). The germline V gene has CDR1 SNHLY and CDR2 FYNNEI. CDR3 size: 14 residues. V was pared by 2 bases and J by 6 bases, with 8 bases between. The CDR3 loop is CASSEWGVNSPLHF. As DNA, the CDR3 is TGTGCCAGCAGTGAATGGGGGGTTAATTCACCCCTCCACTTT.

V is TRBV19 and J is TRBJ2-5; TRBD1 aligns across 8 bases. V shed 5 bases and J 1 base; nucleotides not matched to a gene: 9. This CDR3 contains 16 residues. Per germline, CDR1 LNHDA and CDR2 SQIVND (reference sequence). CDR3 coding DNA: TGTGCCAGTAGTGTAAGACAGGGGATAGGCCAAGAGACCCAGTACTTC. The encoded protein is CASSVRQGIGQETQYF.

This rearrangement joins TRBV24-1 to TRBJ2-7; 7 bases match TRBD1. Germline V CDR1 and CDR2: KGHDR, SFDVKD. Trimming removed 4 bases from V and 2 bases from J; junction bases left unmatched: 10. CDR3 size: 16 residues. CDR3 protein: CATSDSGTELTYEQYF. The CDR3 DNA follows: TGTGCCACCAGTGACTCCGGGACAGAACTAACCTACGAGCAGTACTTC.

This clone came up a few times. The chain has TRBV10-3 and TRBJ2-2; TRBD1 might be the D (5 bases). The CDR3 has 15 amino acids. Deletions cut 0 bases from V and 3 bases from J, with 8 bases between. Germline values: CDR1 ENHRY, CDR2 SYGVKD. The CDR3 coding sequence is TGTGCCATCAGTGAGTCGTCAGGGTACACCGGGGAGCTGTTTTTT. This codes for CAISESSGYTGELFF.

CDR3 loop: CASSPTGANTEAFF. The CDR3 nucleotides are TGTGCCAGCAGCCCGACAGGGGCTAACACTGAAGCTTTCTTT. The J gene is TRBJ1-1, the V gene TRBV3-1 (or the pseudogene TRBV3-2), with 8 positions matching TRBD1. Germline CDR1 and CDR2: LGHDT and YNNKEL (reference sequence). V lost 4 bases, J lost 2 bases, and 3 bases stayed unmatched. The CDR3 sequence is 14 residues long.